This is a list of T cell receptor beta chains from one sample in a study of tumor-infiltrating lymphocytes in primary liver carcinoma. TCRdb re-analysed the multiplex PCR reads in MiXCR, keeping a single row per CDR3 protein. This sample has some 25,000 distinct CDR3 sequences; around 79% occur once, and the top ten carry under 55%. Sequenced sample: liver tumor tissue from sampling region 3. The receptors derive from a man between 35 and 55 years old with primary liver carcinoma and hepatitis B virus infection. Both conserved end residues are part of each CDR3. A D gene is named only where the DNA matches it firmly.

d_gene	v_gene	len	j_gene	CDR3aa
TRBD2	TRBV12-3/TRBV12-4	15	TRBJ2-7	CASSTGTGGSYEQYF
.	TRBV5-1	14	TRBJ2-2	CASSLEAYTGELFF
.	TRBV11-2	13	TRBJ2-3	CASSNRTADTRHF
TRBD2	TRBV30	14	TRBJ2-1	CTWSPSGIGDEQFF
.	TRBV6-5	14	TRBJ2-7	CANSTRDKSYEQYF
TRBD1	TRBV6-5	15	TRBJ1-1	CVSRYGTELNTEAFF
.	TRBV6-5	13	TRBJ1-1	CASSLQGGIEAFF
.	TRBV5-5	15	TRBJ2-1	CASSLISGRYHEQSF
.	TRBV12-3/TRBV12-4	15	TRBJ1-5	CASTFWQGNNQPQHF
.	TRBV6-5	14	TRBJ2-2	CDTKDIRNTGELFF
TRBD1	TRBV5-6	17	TRBJ2-1	CASSSGNRGGSYNEQFF
.	TRBV5-1	15	TRBJ2-5	CASSLVTSGKETQYF
.	TRBV18	18	TRBJ1-5	CASSPVSVTLYSNQPQHF
TRBD2	TRBV20-1	18	TRBJ2-1	CSATRTSGTKSYYNEQFF
.	TRBV4-1	14	TRBJ1-1	CASSQDRGGLGTFF
TRBD1	TRBV28	15	TRBJ2-7	CANTRSGGRVYEQYF
.	TRBV12-3/TRBV12-4	16	TRBJ2-7	CASSIIDSGSSYEQYF
.	TRBV6-6	13	TRBJ2-7	CASSYPEANEHYF
TRBD2	TRBV5-4	15	TRBJ2-7	CASNPGLAETYEQCF
TRBD1	TRBV5-5	16	TRBJ1-1	CASNLAAGTGRTEAFF